These 14 T cell receptor beta chains came from one sample sequenced in a study of CD8+ T cells in alopecia areata. Extracted from the samples, RNA was reverse transcribed into cDNA to serve as the sequencing template. Clones were sequenced by immunoSEQ multiplex PCR, and TCRdb holds only the in-frame ones, with some missing. The repertoire includes 110,000 or so clones, less than 75% of them detected once, and around 30% sits in the top ten. Treatment meaning: oral pan-JAK inhibitor, 5-10 mg twice daily. This sample comprised CD8+ T cells sorted from blood, obtained at week 4, from a patient treated with tofacitinib. Source of these receptors: a human donor with alopecia areata.

The chain links TRBV9 to TRBJ2-7; D is tentatively TRBD1 or TRBD2 (6 bases each). The CDR3 consists of 15 residues. Germline V gene data show CDR1 as SGDLS and CDR2 as YYNGEE. Trimming shortened V by 0 bases and J by 2 bases, and 12 bases separated the two germline ends. CDR3 sequence (DNA): TGTGCCAGCAGCGTAGGGCGGGACACCGCCTACGAGCAGTACTTC. It specifies CASSVGRDTAYEQYF.

The chain carries TRBV4-3 and TRBJ1-2, with D maybe TRBD1 (5 bases). CDR1 LGHNA and CDR2 YSLEER come from the germline V gene. Trimming left V 5 bases short and J 2 bases short, with 15 bases between. The CDR3 has 15 residues. The CDR3 bases are TGCGCCAGCAGCAGCGGCGGGGGAGCCAACTATGGCTACACCTTC. Residues: CASSSGGGANYGYTF.

This clone came up a few times. The genes are TRBV7-9 and TRBJ1-5, with D perhaps TRBD1 (5 bases). The CDR3 has 13 residues. Germline V gene data show CDR1 as SEHNR and CDR2 as FQNEAQ (reference sequence). Between the trimmed V and J ends, which lost 11 bases and 6 bases, there was a span of 17 bases. CDR3: CASQEGGGQPQHF. The CDR3 nucleotides are TGTGCCTCCCAAGAGGGTGGGGGTCAGCCCCAGCATTTT.

The chain joins TRBV6-6 to TRBJ1-5; TRBD1 might be the D (6 bases). The V end was cut by 9 bases, the J end by 2 bases, with 14 bases between. CDR1 is MNHNY, CDR2 SVGAGI, per germline (reference sequence). The CDR3 extends over 14 amino acids. CDR3 nucleotides: TGTGCCAGTACGTTAGGGGGGGGCAATCAGCCCCAGCATTTT. Translated: CASTLGGGNQPQHF.

This clone showed up just a few times. Here the CDR3 reads CATSRGFGPGQGIMGEQYF. For the CDR3, the DNA is TGTGCCACCAGCAGAGGATTTGGACCGGGACAGGGAATTATGGGCGAGCAGTACTTC. The chain has TRBV15 and TRBJ2-7, with 9 nucleotides matching TRBD1. Germline V CDR1 and CDR2: LNHNV, YYDKDF (reference sequence). The length of the CDR3 is 19 residues. The V and J ends lost 1 base and 6 bases, in that order; junction bases with no gene match: 19.

V is TRBV7-9 and J is TRBJ1-2, with 11 bases that match TRBD1. The CDR3 consists of 15 residues. With V trimmed by 5 bases and J by 6 bases, 8 bases remained unmatched. The germline CDR1 and CDR2 sequences are SEHNR and FQNEAQ (reference sequence). Here the CDR3 DNA reads TGTGCCAGCAGCCCCTGGACAGGGGGCGACGATGGCTACACCTTC. It translates to CASSPWTGGDDGYTF. Combining the CDR3 with reference TRBV7-9 and TRBJ1-2 gives the whole variable domain DTGVSQNPRHKITKRGQNVTFRCDPISEHNRLYWYRQTLGQGPEFLTYFQNEAQLEKSRLLSDRFSAERPKGSFSTLEIQRTEQGDSAMYLCASSPWTGGDDGYTFGSGTRLTVV.

The rearrangement uses TRBV30 and TRBJ2-2, with 8 nucleotides matching TRBD2. V shed 5 bases and J 4 bases; nucleotides not matched to a gene: 9. The CDR3 is 15 residues long. CDR1 and CDR2 (germline): GTSNPN, SVGIG (reference sequence). The CDR3 DNA is TGTGCCTGGGTGGGAGCGGGGGCCATCACCGGGGAGCTGTTTTTT. Protein product: CAWVGAGAITGELFF.

This clone was counted between two and nine times. The chain joins TRBV29-1 to TRBJ2-7; D is perhaps TRBD2 (7 bases). V was pared by 0 bases and J by 6 bases, with 12 bases between. CDR1 and CDR2 (germline): SQVTM, ANQGSEA. CDR3 length: 13 residues. CDR3 DNA sequence: TGCAGCGTTGAAGATCGGGGGGCTTTCGAGCAGTACTTC. Translated: CSVEDRGAFEQYF.

V gene TRBV4-3 combines with J gene TRBJ2-1; TRBD1 matches 9 bases. V shed 0 bases, J shed 6 bases, and the junction held 15 bases outside the gene matches. Germline CDR1 LGHNA, CDR2 YSLEER. CDR3 size: 19 residues. This CDR3 is CASSQDSHFTGGLINEQFF. Here the CDR3 DNA reads TGCGCCAGCAGCCAAGATTCCCATTTTACAGGGGGCCTTATCAATGAGCAGTTCTTC.

The chain uses TRBV4-3 and TRBJ2-7, with 7 bases fitting TRBD1. This CDR3 spans 14 amino acids. In germline, CDR1 is LGHNA, CDR2 YSLEER. The V and J ends lost 5 bases and 1 base, in that order; junction bases with no gene match: 5. The CDR3 region is CASSTDRDSYEQYF. CDR3 nucleotides: TGCGCCAGCAGCACCGACAGGGATTCCTACGAGCAGTACTTC.

About this clone: Other DNA sequences in this specimen translate into the identical CDR3. This rearrangement joins TRBV30 to TRBJ2-3; D gene unclear. CDR1 and CDR2 (germline): GTSNPN, SVGIG (reference sequence). The CDR3 totals 12 residues. Trimming took 0 bases from V and 0 from J, leaving 1 base between them. The CDR3 DNA reads TGTGCCTGGAGTGTCAGCACAGATACGCAGTATTTT. It yields the protein CAWSVSTDTQYF.

This sequence joins TRBV27 and TRBJ2-1; 7 bases are shared with TRBD1. This CDR3 region has 14 residues. The germline V gene has CDR1 MNHEY and CDR2 SMNVEV (reference sequence). V shed 1 base and J 4 bases; nucleotides not matched to a gene: 1. CDR3 sequence (DNA): TGTGCCAGCAGTTTATGGGACAGTTACAATGAGCAGTTCTTC. It yields the protein CASSLWDSYNEQFF.

V usage is TRBV11-2 and J usage is TRBJ2-3; D is uncertain. The V gene lost 1 base and the J gene lost 1 base, with 15 bases spanning the gap. The CDR3 totals 17 residues. Germline V CDR1 and CDR2: SGHAT, FQNNGV. CDR3 residues: CASSLGVSRLGTDTQYF. The DNA for the CDR3 is TGTGCCAGCAGCTTAGGCGTCTCCCGCTTGGGCACAGATACGCAGTATTTT. The full variable domain, its missing parts supplied by reference TRBV11-2 and TRBJ2-3, is EAGVAQSPRYKIIEKRQSVAFWCNPISGHATLYWYQQILGQGPKLLIQFQNNGVVDDSQLPKDRFSAERLKGVDSTLKIQPAKLEDSAVYLCASSLGVSRLGTDTQYFGPGTRLTVL.

V usage is TRBV12-5 and J usage is TRBJ2-1; D unresolved. Looked up from germline, CDR1 is LGHNT and CDR2 is FRNRAP. The ends were cut back, 4 bases at V and 0 bases at J, with 7 bases in the middle. The CDR3 has 14 amino acids. CDR3 amino acids: CASGSPGSYNEQFF. For the CDR3, the DNA is TGTGCTAGTGGTTCCCCAGGCTCCTACAATGAGCAGTTCTTC.